This is a list of T cell receptor beta chains from one sample in a study of immune characterization of retroperitoneal liposarcoma. Each CDR3 protein is one row after TCRdb ran MiXCR on the PCR reads. The profile shows 11,000 or so distinct CDR3 sequences, 22% of them singletons. The sample taken for sequencing was blood. These receptors all come from a female donor with retroperitoneal liposarcoma. The CDR3 runs from the conserved cysteine through the conserved F or W. The D gene is left open where the match is weak. The size field is filled for only some rows; it gives once, few, many or a size class.

>TRBV27|medium-sized|-|TRBJ1-1
CASSLQGIWDTEAFF
TGTGCCAGCAGTTTACAGGGGATTTGGGACACTGAAGCTTTCTTT
>TRBV6-1|-|-|TRBJ1-5
CASSSHQQGNQPQHF
TGTGCCAGCAGTTCCCACCAACAGGGAAATCAGCCCCAGCATTTT
>TRBV11-3|many|-|TRBJ2-1
CASSAQGKRNNEQFF
TGTGCCAGCAGCGCGCAGGGTAAGAGAAACAATGAGCAGTTCTTC
>TRBV5-4|-|-|TRBJ2-1
CASSLWTAGTNEQFF
TGTGCCAGCAGCCTTTGGACAGCAGGGACCAATGAGCAGTTCTTC
>TRBV10-1|many|TRBD1|TRBJ2-1
CASSSRDRGHNEQFF
TGCGCCAGCAGCAGCCGGGACAGGGGGCACAATGAGCAGTTCTTC
>TRBV10-3|-|TRBD2|TRBJ2-1
CAITGTSGYNEQFF
TGTGCCATCACGGGGACTAGCGGTTACAATGAGCAGTTCTTC
>TRBV12-3/TRBV12-4|many|-|TRBJ2-1
CASSFTSASNEQFF
TGTGCCAGCAGTTTTACGTCGGCTTCCAATGAGCAGTTCTTC
>TRBV12-3/TRBV12-4|medium-sized|TRBD1|TRBJ2-2
CASSNRQGIGELFF
TGTGCCAGCAGTAACCGACAGGGGATCGGGGAGCTGTTTTTT
>TRBV5-1|many|-|TRBJ2-1
CASSSDRISYNEQFF
TGCGCCAGCAGCAGCGACAGGATTTCCTACAATGAGCAGTTCTTC
>TRBV12-3/TRBV12-4|few|TRBD2|TRBJ2-3
CASSSYSGRPDTQYF
TGTGCCAGCAGTTCATATAGCGGGAGACCAGATACGCAGTATTTT
>TRBV7-2|few|TRBD1|TRBJ2-3
CASSLGLGIRGDTQYF
TGTGCCAGCAGCTTAGGATTAGGGATCAGGGGGGATACGCAGTATTTT
>TRBV4-1|once|TRBD2|TRBJ2-1
CASRALAGLDDNEQFF
TGCGCCAGCAGGGCTTTAGCGGGACTGGATGACAATGAGCAGTTCTTC
>TRBV3-1|-|TRBD1|TRBJ2-3
CASSPGTGAGDTQYF
TGTGCCAGCAGCCCCGGGACAGGGGCAGGAGATACGCAGTATTTT
>TRBV6-6|many|-|TRBJ2-4
CASSDGTGGNIQYF
TGTGCCAGCAGCGACGGGACGGGCGGAAACATTCAGTACTTC
>TRBV12-3/TRBV12-4|few|TRBD2|TRBJ2-7
CASRRTSGYEQYF
TGTGCCAGCAGACGAACTAGCGGCTACGAGCAGTACTTC
>TRBV6-1|-|TRBD1|TRBJ1-1
CASGPGTGVGSTEAFF
TGTGCCAGCGGCCCCGGGACAGGGGTCGGGAGCACTGAAGCTTTCTTT
>TRBV6-1|few|TRBD1|TRBJ1-2
CASSLDSQQGGLRGYTF
TGTGCCAGCAGCTTAGACTCCCAACAGGGGGGTTTACGGGGCTACACCTTC
>TRBV9|-|TRBD1|TRBJ2-2
CASSGQGNTGELFF
TGTGCCAGCAGCGGACAGGGGAACACCGGGGAGCTGTTTTTT
>TRBV6-5|few|-|TRBJ2-6
CASSYTTGAGANVLTF
TGTGCCAGCAGTTATACGACGGGGGCTGGGGCCAACGTCCTGACTTTC
>TRBV12-3/TRBV12-4|many|-|TRBJ1-1
CASSLTGRITEAFF
TGTGCCAGCAGCCTGACAGGAAGAATCACTGAAGCTTTCTTT
>TRBV6-1|many|-|TRBJ2-5
CASSEREQETQYF
TGTGCCAGCAGTGAACGGGAGCAAGAGACCCAGTACTTC
>TRBV6-1|few|TRBD1|TRBJ1-2
CASSYRQGYYGYTF
TGTGCCAGCAGTTACCGACAGGGGTATTATGGCTACACCTTC
>TRBV6-1|medium-sized|-|TRBJ2-7
CASMKEYRVAYEQYF
TGTGCCAGCATGAAGGAGTACAGGGTGGCCTACGAGCAGTACTTC
>TRBV6-1|-|-|TRBJ2-1
CASRLIGTDNEQFF
TGTGCCAGCAGACTCATCGGGACTGACAATGAGCAGTTCTTC
>TRBV6-1|many|-|TRBJ1-3
CASSRFSRTYSGNTIYF
TGTGCCAGCAGTCGATTTAGCAGGACCTACTCTGGAAACACCATATATTTT
>TRBV25-1|few|TRBD1|TRBJ1-1
CASTLTGSRAFF
TGTGCCAGCACTTTGACAGGGAGCCGAGCTTTCTTT
>TRBV6-1|medium-sized|TRBD1|TRBJ2-1
CASSRDRDNEQFF
TGTGCCAGCAGCCGGGACAGAGACAATGAGCAGTTCTTC
>TRBV6-6|-|-|TRBJ1-6
CASVRQVNSPLHF
TGTGCCAGCGTTCGACAGGTGAATTCACCCCTCCACTTT
>TRBV12-3/TRBV12-4|few|-|TRBJ2-1
CASIGGPNQETQFF
TGTGCCAGCATAGGGGGACCAAACCAAGAGACCCAGTTCTTC
>TRBV10-1|few|TRBD1|TRBJ2-7
CASSSRDRGHNEQYF
TGCGCCAGCAGCAGCCGGGACAGGGGGCACAATGAGCAGTACTTC
>TRBV6-5|-|-|TRBJ1-2
CASSYLGQNYGYTF
TGTGCCAGCAGTTACTTAGGACAGAACTATGGCTACACCTTC
>TRBV11-3|-|-|TRBJ2-1
CASSFGTSEQFF
TGTGCCAGCAGCTTTGGGACTTCTGAGCAGTTCTTC
>TRBV6-2/TRBV6-3|-|-|TRBJ2-6
CASSYSGGARSSGANVLTF
TGTGCCAGCAGTTACTCGGGTGGGGCACGCAGCTCTGGGGCCAACGTCCTGACTTTC
>TRBV12-3/TRBV12-4|-|-|TRBJ2-1
CASSLSRPRQNEQFF
TGTGCCAGCAGTTTAAGTCGGCCTAGACAAAATGAGCAGTTCTTC
>TRBV12-3/TRBV12-4|many|TRBD2|TRBJ2-3
CASSLRLAGGIADTQYF
TGTGCCAGCAGTCTCAGACTAGCGGGAGGTATTGCAGATACGCAGTATTTT
>TRBV7-8|-|-|TRBJ2-5
CASSRDRQETQYF
TGTGCCAGCAGCAGAGACAGACAAGAGACCCAGTACTTC
>TRBV19|-|TRBD2|TRBJ2-1
CASSIDLAGFNEQFF
TGTGCCAGTAGTATAGATTTAGCGGGATTCAATGAGCAGTTCTTC
>TRBV5-5|few|TRBD2|TRBJ2-3
CASSFGLAPSTDTQYF
TGTGCCAGCAGCTTTGGACTAGCGCCGAGCACAGATACGCAGTATTTT
>TRBV6-4|many|TRBD2|TRBJ2-1
CASSVEAGTYNEQFF
TGTGCCAGCAGCGTAGAAGCGGGAACCTACAATGAGCAGTTCTTC
>TRBV6-1|many|-|TRBJ2-7
CASSVRLDSEQYF
TGTGCCAGCAGTGTCCGCCTGGATAGCGAGCAGTACTTC
>TRBV12-3/TRBV12-4|medium-sized|-|TRBJ2-2
CASTTTGELFF
TGTGCCAGCACCACCACCGGGGAGCTGTTTTTT
>TRBV6-1|medium-sized|-|TRBJ2-7
CASKVSGGGDEQYF
TGTGCCAGCAAAGTCTCAGGCGGCGGGGATGAGCAGTACTTC
>TRBV6-5|many|TRBD2|TRBJ2-3
CASSYSIGTSGFTDTQYF
TGTGCCAGCAGTTACTCGATCGGGACTAGCGGGTTCACAGATACGCAGTATTTT
>TRBV7-3|-|TRBD2|TRBJ2-1
CASRGTSGSNNEQFF
TGTGCCAGCAGGGGGACTAGCGGTTCAAACAATGAGCAGTTCTTC
>TRBV6-1|many|-|TRBJ2-3
CASSAWGTRTDTQYF
TGTGCCAGCAGCGCCTGGGGGACACGCACAGATACGCAGTATTTT
>TRBV6-1|many|-|TRBJ2-2
CASFGGGLYTGELFF
TGTGCCAGCTTTGGAGGGGGGCTCTATACCGGGGAGCTGTTTTTT
>TRBV4-2|-|TRBD2|TRBJ2-5
CASSQGTSGSQETQYF
TGTGCCAGCAGCCAAGGGACTAGCGGATCTCAAGAGACCCAGTACTTC
>TRBV4-1|few|-|TRBJ2-4
CASSQDRSGPGIQYF
TGCGCCAGCAGCCAAGATAGGAGCGGCCCGGGCATTCAGTACTTC
>TRBV6-6|medium-sized|-|TRBJ2-1
CASSYSEAGQGSSYNEQFF
TGTGCCAGCAGTTACTCTGAGGCCGGGCAGGGAAGCTCCTACAATGAGCAGTTCTTC
>TRBV27|-|TRBD2|TRBJ2-3
CASSLQAGGIFDTQYF
TGTGCCAGCAGTTTACAAGCGGGAGGAATTTTTGATACGCAGTATTTT
>TRBV6-4|-|TRBD1|TRBJ2-1
CASSEGTGVNEQFF
TGTGCCAGCAGTGAAGGGACAGGGGTCAATGAGCAGTTCTTC
>TRBV6-6|-|-|TRBJ2-1
CASTGGGLGENEQFF
TGTGCCAGCACCGGAGGAGGGCTGGGGGAGAATGAGCAGTTCTTC